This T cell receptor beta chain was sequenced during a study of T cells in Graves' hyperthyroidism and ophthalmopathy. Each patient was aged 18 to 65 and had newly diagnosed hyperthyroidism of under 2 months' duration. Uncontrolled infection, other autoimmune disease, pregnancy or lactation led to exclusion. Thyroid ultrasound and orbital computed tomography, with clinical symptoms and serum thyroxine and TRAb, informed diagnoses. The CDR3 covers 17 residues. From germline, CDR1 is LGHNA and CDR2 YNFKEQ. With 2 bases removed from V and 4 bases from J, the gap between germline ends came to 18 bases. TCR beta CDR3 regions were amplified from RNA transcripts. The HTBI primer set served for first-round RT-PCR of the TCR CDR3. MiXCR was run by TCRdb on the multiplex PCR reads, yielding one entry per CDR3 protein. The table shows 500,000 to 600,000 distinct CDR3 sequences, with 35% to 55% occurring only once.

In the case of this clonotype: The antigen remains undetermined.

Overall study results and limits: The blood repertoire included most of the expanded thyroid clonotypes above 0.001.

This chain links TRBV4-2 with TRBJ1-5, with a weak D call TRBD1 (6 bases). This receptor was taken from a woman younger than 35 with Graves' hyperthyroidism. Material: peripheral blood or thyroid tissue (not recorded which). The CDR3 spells CASSQRGSGTLNQPQHF. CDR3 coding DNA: TGTGCCAGCAGCCAAAGGGGTTCCGGGACACTGAATCAGCCCCAGCATTTT.